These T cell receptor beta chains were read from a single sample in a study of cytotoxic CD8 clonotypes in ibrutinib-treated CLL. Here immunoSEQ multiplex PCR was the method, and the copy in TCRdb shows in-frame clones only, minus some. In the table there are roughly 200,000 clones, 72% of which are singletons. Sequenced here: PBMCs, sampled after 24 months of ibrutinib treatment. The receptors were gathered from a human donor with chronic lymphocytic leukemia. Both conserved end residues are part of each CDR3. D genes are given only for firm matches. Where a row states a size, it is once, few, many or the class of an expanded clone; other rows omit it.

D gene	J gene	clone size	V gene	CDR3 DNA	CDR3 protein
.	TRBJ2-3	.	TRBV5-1	TGCGCCAGCAGCCCCGGCCTAGCGGATACGCAGTATTTT	CASSPGLADTQYF
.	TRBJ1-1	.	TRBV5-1	TGCGCCAGCACCCTCCAGGGAATCGTCTCGAACACTGAAGCTTTCTTT	CASTLQGIVSNTEAFF
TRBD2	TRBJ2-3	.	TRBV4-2	TGTGCCAGCAGCCAAGGACTAGCGGGAACGGGTAGTACAGATACGCAGTATTTT	CASSQGLAGTGSTDTQYF
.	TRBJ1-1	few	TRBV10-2	TGCGCCAGCAGCTTAGCCAGACATGAAGCTTTCTTT	CASSLARHEAFF
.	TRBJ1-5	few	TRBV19	TGTGCCAGTAGTGTTCCAACCTACCAGCCCCAGCATTTT	CASSVPTYQPQHF
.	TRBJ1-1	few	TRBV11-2	TGTGCCAGCAGCGCAGGGGTCCTGAACACTGAAGCTTTCTTT	CASSAGVLNTEAFF
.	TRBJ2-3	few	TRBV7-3	TGTGCCAGCAGCTTATCCCCCCCGGGGGACGTTTTTAGCACAGATACGCAGTATTTT	CASSLSPPGDVFSTDTQYF
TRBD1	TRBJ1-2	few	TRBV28	TGTGCCAGCAGTCTGACAGGGTATGGCTACACCTTC	CASSLTGYGYTF
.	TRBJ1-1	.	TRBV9	TGTGCCAGCGGGTCCGACACTGAAGCTTTCTTT	CASGSDTEAFF
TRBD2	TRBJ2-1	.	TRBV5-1	TGCGCCAGCAGACCGGGACTAGCGGGAGGAGGCGATGAGCAGTTCTTC	CASRPGLAGGGDEQFF
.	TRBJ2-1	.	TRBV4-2	TGTGCCAGCAGCCAAGAGTCGTACGGCGGGATAGGCTACAATGAGCAGTTCTTC	CASSQESYGGIGYNEQFF
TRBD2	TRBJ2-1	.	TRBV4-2	TGTGCCAGCAGCCAAACTAGCGGGAGTTACAATGAGCAGTTCTTC	CASSQTSGSYNEQFF
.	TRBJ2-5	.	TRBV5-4	TGTGCCAGCAGCTTGGCTAGTATCCAAGAGACCCAGTACTTC	CASSLASIQETQYF
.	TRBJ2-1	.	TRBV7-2	TGTGCCAGCAGCTTAATTAGCGTATCCTACAATGAGCAGTTCTTC	CASSLISVSYNEQFF
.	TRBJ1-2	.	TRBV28	TGTGCCAGCAGTTTATACGGCCTTAACTATGGCTACACCTTC	CASSLYGLNYGYTF
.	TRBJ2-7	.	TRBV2	TGTGCCAGCACGCCACCCCAGGGTCGGGAGCAGTACTTC	CASTPPQGREQYF
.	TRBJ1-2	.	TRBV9	TGTGCCAGCAGCGTAGGGGAGTGGCAATCCGGCTACACCTTC	CASSVGEWQSGYTF
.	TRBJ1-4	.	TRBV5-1	TGCGCCAGCAGTTTGGATGCGGGTCAAAAACTGTTTTTT	CASSLDAGQKLFF
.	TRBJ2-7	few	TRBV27	TGTGCCAGCAGTCCCTCGACAGGTTTAGAGCAGTACTTC	CASSPSTGLEQYF
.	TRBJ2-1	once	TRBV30	TGTGCCTGGGCGGGATCCTACAATGAGCAGTTCTTC	CAWAGSYNEQFF
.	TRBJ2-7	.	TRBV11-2	TGTGCCAGCAGCACGACGGACATTATCGAGCAGTACTTC	CASSTTDIIEQYF
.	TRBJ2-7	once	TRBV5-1	TGCGCCAGCAGCCCCCTCCCAGGCTCCTACGAGCAGTACTTC	CASSPLPGSYEQYF
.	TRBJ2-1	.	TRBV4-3	TGCGCCAGCAGCCAAGCTCGCGTTGTCGATGAGCAGTTCTTC	CASSQARVVDEQFF
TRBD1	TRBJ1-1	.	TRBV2	TGTGCCAGCAGGGGACAGATGAACACTGAAGCTTTCTTT	CASRGQMNTEAFF
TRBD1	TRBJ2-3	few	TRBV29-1	TGCAGCGTTGAAATCGTGGGACAGGAGACAGATACGCAGTATTTT	CSVEIVGQETDTQYF
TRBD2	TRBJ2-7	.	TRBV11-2	TGTGCCAGCAGCAAAGCGGGAGGACACTCCTACGAGCAGTACTTC	CASSKAGGHSYEQYF
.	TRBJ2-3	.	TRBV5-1	TGCGCCAGCAGCTTGGAATTTGCAGATACGCAGTATTTT	CASSLEFADTQYF
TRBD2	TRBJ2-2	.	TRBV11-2	TGTGCCAGCAGCATTGGACTAGCGGGAAAGAGTACCGGGGAGCTGTTTTTT	CASSIGLAGKSTGELFF
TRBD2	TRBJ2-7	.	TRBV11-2	TGTGCCAGCAGCCGTATCGGGACTAGCGGGAGGAGCTCCTACGAGCAGTACTTC	CASSRIGTSGRSSYEQYF
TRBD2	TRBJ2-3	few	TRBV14	TGTGCCAGCAGCCGAGTAGCGGGAGCGACAGATACGCAGTATTTT	CASSRVAGATDTQYF
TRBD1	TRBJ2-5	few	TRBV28	TGTGCCAGCAGTTCGGACAGGGGGGAGACCCAGTACTTC	CASSSDRGETQYF
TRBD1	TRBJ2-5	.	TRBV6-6	TGTGCCAGCGTCGGAACAGGGGATAGTGAAGAGACCCAGTACTTC	CASVGTGDSEETQYF
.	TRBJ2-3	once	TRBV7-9	TGTGCCAGCAGCCACTTGGGGGGGCAGTCAGATACGCAGTATTTT	CASSHLGGQSDTQYF
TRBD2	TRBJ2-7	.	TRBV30	TGTGCCTGGAGTGTACTAGCCCCCGGGAGGGCCTACGAGCAGTACTTC	CAWSVLAPGRAYEQYF
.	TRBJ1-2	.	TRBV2	TGTGCCAGCAGTGAAGCGCTCAGGGTTGGCTACACCTTC	CASSEALRVGYTF
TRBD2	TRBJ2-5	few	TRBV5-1	TGCGCCAGCAGCTTAGAATCGACTAGCGGGCAAGAGACCCAGTACTTC	CASSLESTSGQETQYF
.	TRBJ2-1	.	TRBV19	TGTGCCAGTTCCCCGGGTCCGAACAATGAGCAGTTCTTC	CASSPGPNNEQFF
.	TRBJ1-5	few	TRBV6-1	TGTGCCAGCAGTGAAGGTTCAGGGATCAATCAGCCCCAGCATTTT	CASSEGSGINQPQHF
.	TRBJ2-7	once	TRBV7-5	TGTGTCAGAAGCTTAGGCCCGGGACTAGGAGCCCTAGGTAGGTCCTACGAGCAGTACTTC	CVRSLGPGLGALGRSYEQYF
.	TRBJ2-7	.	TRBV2	TGTGCCAGCAATCGGGAAACCTACGAGCAGTACTTC	CASNRETYEQYF
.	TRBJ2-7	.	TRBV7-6	TGTGCCAGCAGCTTAATCCCTCTGTCGTCCTACGAGCAGTACTTC	CASSLIPLSSYEQYF
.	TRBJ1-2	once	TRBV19	TGTGCCAGTAAACGGACCCATGATGGAGTACTTTTGGGATATGGCTACACCTTC	CASKRTHDGVLLGYGYTF
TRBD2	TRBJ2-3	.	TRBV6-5	TGTGCCAGCCGGAGGAGCGGGGGCGGAGCAGATACGCAGTATTTT	CASRRSGGGADTQYF
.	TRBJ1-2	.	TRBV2	TGTGCCAGCAGTGTTCGGGAGAATGATGGCTACACCTTC	CASSVRENDGYTF
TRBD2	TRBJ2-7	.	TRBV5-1	TGCGCCAGCAGACTAGCGGGAGGTGGCGAGCAGTACTTC	CASRLAGGGEQYF
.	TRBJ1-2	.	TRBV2	TGTGCCAGCAGTTATCCTAATGACCTTACCTATGGCTACACCTTC	CASSYPNDLTYGYTF
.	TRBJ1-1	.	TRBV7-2	TGTGCCAGCAGCTTAATCAGGGTTGGCGCTTTCTTT	CASSLIRVGAFF
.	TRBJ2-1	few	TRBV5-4	TGTGCCAGCAGCTTCATCGGGGGGCCGGGTGAGCAGTTCTTC	CASSFIGGPGEQFF
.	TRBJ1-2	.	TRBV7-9	TGTGCCAGCAGCTTTGGCGGGGGGCGCAAAGATGGCTACACCTTC	CASSFGGGRKDGYTF
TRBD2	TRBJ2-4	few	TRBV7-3	TGTGCCAGCAGCTTAACTTTACGGGAAACTAGCGGGAGAGCGGGGATAGCCAAAAACATTCAGTACTTC	CASSLTLRETSGRAGIAKNIQYF
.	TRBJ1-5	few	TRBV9	TGTGCCAGCAGCGCAGGGAATCAGCCCCAGCATTTT	CASSAGNQPQHF
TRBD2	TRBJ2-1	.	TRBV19	TGTGCCAGTAGTATAGAGTCGGGACTAGCGGGACTTGAGCAGTTCTTC	CASSIESGLAGLEQFF
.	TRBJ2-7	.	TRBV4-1	TGCGCCAGCAGCCCGAGTTCTCAGGGGCGGAACGAGCAGTACTTC	CASSPSSQGRNEQYF
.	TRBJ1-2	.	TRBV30	TGTGCCTGGAGTTTCCCTTCAGGGGCGATATCTAACTATGGCTACACCTTC	CAWSFPSGAISNYGYTF